Listed below are T cell receptor beta chains from one sample, sequenced in a study of post-analysis software for immune sequencing data. TCRdb itself ran the PCR reads through MiXCR, one entry per CDR3 protein. The data contain under 900,000 distinct CDR3 sequences, about 57% of them seen just once; the ten biggest clones take up under 6%. Specimen: blood. These receptors originate from a girl under 18 with multiple sclerosis. Both conserved end residues are part of each CDR3. D genes are given only for firm matches. Size is omitted from some rows. Given values are once, few, many or a class for expanded clones.

>.|TRBJ2-6|TRBD1|TRBV27
CASSPTSTGLGANVLTF
TGTGCCAGCAGTCCCACCTCGACAGGGCTCGGGGCCAACGTCCTGACTTTC
>.|TRBJ2-5|.|TRBV5-1
CASSLDPRGETQYF
TGCGCCAGCAGCTTGGATCCCCGAGGCGAGACCCAGTACTTC
>few|TRBJ2-1|TRBD1|TRBV29-1
CSAGTGLYNEQFF
TGCAGCGCCGGGACAGGGTTGTACAATGAGCAGTTCTTC
>few|TRBJ1-2|TRBD1|TRBV6-6
CASSYRGRGRVDYGYTF
TGTGCCAGCAGTTACCGCGGCAGGGGGCGCGTCGACTATGGCTACACCTTC
>.|TRBJ1-1|TRBD1|TRBV6-1
CASNPGQVARNTEAFF
TGTGCCAGCAACCCGGGACAGGTCGCAAGGAACACTGAAGCTTTCTTT
>.|TRBJ1-2|.|TRBV6-2/TRBV6-3
CASSYAGDGHTF
TGTGCCAGCAGTTACGCGGGGGATGGCCACACCTTC
>.|TRBJ1-1|.|TRBV20-1
CSASQGRTEAFF
TGCAGTGCTAGCCAGGGGCGCACTGAAGCTTTCTTT
>.|TRBJ2-7|.|TRBV25-1
CASADGGGPEQYF
TGTGCCAGCGCCGATGGGGGGGGCCCCGAGCAGTACTTC
>.|TRBJ2-5|.|TRBV10-3
CATTGEAQTKMETQYF
TGTGCCACCACCGGTGAGGCTCAGACGAAAATGGAGACCCAGTACTTC
>.|TRBJ2-3|TRBD2|TRBV5-6
CASSPRLAGGPDTQYF
TGTGCCAGCAGCCCTCGACTAGCGGGAGGGCCGGATACGCAGTATTTT
>few|TRBJ2-6|.|TRBV5-1
CASSLLGVGLGRSRNVLTF
TGCGCCAGCAGCTTGCTAGGTGTGGGGCTCGGGAGATCGCGCAACGTCCTGACTTTC
>few|TRBJ2-1|.|TRBV7-3
CASSQERLNEQFF
TGTGCCAGCAGTCAGGAGCGCCTCAATGAGCAGTTCTTC
>few|TRBJ1-2|.|TRBV29-1
CSVEFLDGRYGYTF
TGCAGCGTTGAATTCTTGGACGGACGTTATGGCTACACCTTC
>.|TRBJ1-6|TRBD1|TRBV10-3
CASKDRDTTINSPLHF
TGTGCCTCCAAAGACAGGGATACGACGATAAATTCACCCCTCCACTTT
>.|TRBJ2-7|.|TRBV7-3
CASSLNWGPTSGYEQYF
TGTGCTAGCAGCTTAAACTGGGGTCCCACGAGTGGGTACGAGCAGTACTTC
>.|TRBJ2-1|.|TRBV7-2
CASSRVGPNPYNEQFF
TGTGCCAGCAGTCGTGTAGGGCCCAACCCCTACAATGAGCAGTTCTTC
>.|TRBJ2-7|.|TRBV5-1
CASSLEGQNSYNEQYF
TGCGCCAGCAGCTTGGAGGGACAAAACTCCTACAATGAGCAGTACTTC
>.|TRBJ1-2|TRBD1|TRBV5-1
CASSLAEGAFGYTF
TGCGCCAGCAGCTTGGCCGAGGGGGCGTTTGGCTACACCTTC
>.|TRBJ1-2|.|TRBV27
CASSLPGNGYTF
TGTGCCAGCAGTTTACCGGGTAACGGCTACACCTTC
>few|TRBJ2-1|.|TRBV19
CASKVSGFDNEQFF
TGTGCCAGTAAAGTCTCCGGCTTCGACAATGAGCAGTTCTTC
>few|TRBJ2-7|TRBD1|TRBV25-1
CASSPHGTGGYVGYEQYF
TGTGCCAGCAGCCCTCACGGGACAGGGGGCTATGTGGGCTACGAGCAGTACTTC
>few|TRBJ2-1|.|TRBV7-9
CASSLGVRSAIQFF
TGTGCCAGCAGCTTAGGTGTACGTTCGGCGATCCAGTTCTTC
>.|TRBJ2-3|TRBD2|TRBV9
CASSASSGGAGTDTQYF
TGTGCCAGCAGCGCGTCTAGCGGGGGGGCTGGAACAGATACGCAGTATTTT
>few|TRBJ1-2|TRBD1|TRBV9
CASSVGDRGQNYGYTF
TGTGCCAGCAGCGTAGGGGACAGGGGCCAAAACTATGGCTACACCTTC
>once|TRBJ2-2|.|TRBV29-1
CSVGDGELFF
TGCAGTGTCGGGGACGGGGAGCTGTTTTTT
>.|TRBJ2-5|.|TRBV12-3/TRBV12-4
CASRLREEGETQYF
TGTGCCAGCAGACTAAGGGAGGAGGGAGAGACCCAGTACTTC
>.|TRBJ1-5|TRBD1|TRBV29-1
CSVVITGGSNQPQHF
TGCAGCGTTGTGATAACAGGGGGTAGCAATCAGCCCCAGCATTTT
>.|TRBJ1-5|TRBD1|TRBV20-1
CSAQEGGTGGQPQHF
TGCAGTGCTCAAGAAGGGGGGACAGGGGGCCAGCCCCAGCATTTT
>.|TRBJ2-7|TRBD1|TRBV20-1
CSAYDRGQPYEQYF
TGCAGTGCCTACGACAGGGGGCAACCCTACGAGCAGTACTTC
>.|TRBJ1-1|TRBD1|TRBV14
CASSQAGTGIQAFF
TGTGCCAGCAGCCAAGCCGGGACAGGAATACAAGCTTTCTTT
>few|TRBJ1-2|.|TRBV6-6
CASSSTRIGGYGYTF
TGTGCCAGCAGTTCGACCAGGATCGGCGGCTATGGCTACACCTTC
>few|TRBJ1-1|.|TRBV12-3/TRBV12-4
CASSFYRADTEAFF
TGTGCCAGCAGTTTCTACAGGGCGGACACTGAAGCTTTCTTT
>.|TRBJ2-7|TRBD1|TRBV9
CASSASQTVEQGAVDEQYF
TGTGCCAGCAGCGCCAGCCAAACGGTGGAACAGGGGGCTGTCGACGAGCAGTACTTC
>.|TRBJ2-5|TRBD2|TRBV15
CATSRGTSGGHQETQYF
TGTGCCACCAGCAGGGGGACTAGCGGGGGCCATCAAGAGACCCAGTACTTC
>.|TRBJ1-4|.|TRBV7-9
CASSPSGRNEELFF
TGTGCCAGCAGCCCATCAGGGAGGAATGAAGAACTGTTTTTT
>.|TRBJ2-1|.|TRBV29-1
CSVEQDLQWEQFF
TGCAGCGTTGAACAAGACCTACAATGGGAGCAGTTCTTC
>.|TRBJ2-3|TRBD2|TRBV20-1
CSATLIAGQDTQYF
TGCAGTGCTACCCTCATAGCGGGTCAAGATACGCAGTATTTT
>.|TRBJ1-6|.|TRBV12-3/TRBV12-4
CASSFRVSYNSPLHF
TGTGCCAGCAGTTTCCGCGTATCCTATAATTCACCCCTCCACTTT
>.|TRBJ2-3|TRBD1|TRBV7-7
CASSLVGTEADTQYF
TGTGCCAGCAGCCTAGTAGGGACAGAAGCAGATACGCAGTATTTT
>.|TRBJ2-4|.|TRBV29-1
CSVEGAWGYENIQYF
TGCAGCGTTGAAGGAGCCTGGGGGTATGAAAACATTCAGTACTTC
>.|TRBJ2-3|.|TRBV10-3
CAISGARQPDTQYF
TGTGCCATCAGTGGGGCCAGGCAACCAGATACGCAGTATTTT
>few|TRBJ2-1|TRBD2|TRBV12-3/TRBV12-4
CASSLLAGPRHEQFF
TGTGCCAGCAGTCTTCTAGCGGGACCTCGCCATGAGCAGTTCTTC
>.|TRBJ1-2|.|TRBV3-1
CASSQVGPRYGYTF
TGTGCCAGCAGCCAAGTCGGGCCACGATATGGCTACACCTTC